Presented here are 29 T cell receptor beta chains from one specimen sequenced in a study of T cells in Graves' hyperthyroidism and ophthalmopathy. What was amplified from RNA transcripts were TCR beta CDR3 regions. The HTBI set primed first-round TCR CDR3 RT-PCR. MiXCR was run by TCRdb on the multiplex PCR reads, yielding one entry per CDR3 protein. The sample shows about 610,000 distinct CDR3 sequences, roughly a sixth of them seen only once. Sample: blood. These receptors came from a woman aged 40 to 50 with Graves' ophthalmopathy.

There are many counts of this clonotype. The V and J genes are TRBV11-2 and TRBJ2-5; the D gene could be TRBD1 or TRBD2 (5 bases each). V lost 4 bases and J lost 4, with 16 bases in between. This CDR3 region has 15 residues. The germline CDR1 and CDR2 sequences are SGHAT and FQNNGV. CDR3 in amino acids: CASSSGAGRPETQYF. For the CDR3, the DNA is TGTGCCAGCAGCTCCGGGGCAGGGCGTCCAGAGACCCAGTACTTC.

The J gene is TRBJ1-4, the V gene TRBV7-9; unclear D gene. The germline gives CDR1 SEHNR, CDR2 FQNEAQ (reference sequence). This CDR3 has 16 amino acids. V lost 5 bases to trimming and J lost 0 bases, with 13 bases between them. CDR3 protein: CASSRWEPATNEKLFF. DNA for the CDR3: TGTGCCAGCAGCCGATGGGAACCTGCAACTAATGAAAAACTGTTTTTT.

V usage is TRBV5-1 and J usage is TRBJ2-3; D is possibly TRBD2 (6 bases). CDR1 SGHRS and CDR2 YFSETQ come from the germline V gene. Trimming took 4 bases from V and 8 from J, leaving 17 bases between them. The CDR3 contains 14 residues. The CDR3 DNA sequence: TGCGCCAGCAGCCCGACTAGTCCCAAGGGTACGCAGTATTTT. Protein: CASSPTSPKGTQYF. The full variable domain, its missing parts supplied by reference TRBV5-1 and TRBJ2-3, is KAGVTQTPRYLIKTRGQQVTLSCSPISGHRSVSWYQQTPGQGLQFLFEYFSETQRNKGNFPGRFSGRQFSNSRSEMNVSTLELGDSALYLCASSPTSPKGTQYFGPGTRLTVL.

The sample holds a few counts of this clonotype. The rearrangement links TRBV5-4 to TRBJ1-1; no definite D call. Deletions cut 2 bases from V and 1 base from J, with 9 bases between. Germline loops: CDR1 SGHNT, CDR2 YYREEE (reference sequence). The CDR3 is 14 residues long. CDR3 loop: CASSLTQKNTEAFF. The CDR3 DNA is TGTGCCAGCAGCTTAACTCAGAAGAACACTGAAGCTTTCTTT.

This clonotype was detected only a few times. The chain links TRBV6-2 or TRBV6-3 to TRBJ1-5; the D is unclear. The CDR3 has 14 residues. Germline V gives CDR1 MNHEY, CDR2 SVGEGT. V was cut by 6 bases and J by 4 bases, with 13 bases left in between. CDR3 sequence (DNA): TGTGCCAGCAGACTTGGGTCAAGTAATCAGCCCCAGCATTTT. Translation: CASRLGSSNQPQHF.

A few counts support this clonotype. The chain recombines TRBV12-3 or TRBV12-4 with TRBJ1-4; 7 nucleotides line up with TRBD1. The CDR3 extends over 15 amino acids. V shed 2 bases, J shed 6 bases, and the junction held 6 bases outside the gene matches. The CDR3 coding sequence is TGTGCCAGCAGTTTAAAGGGGGCAGGGGATGAAAAACTGTTTTTT. It encodes CASSLKGAGDEKLFF.

This sequence joins TRBV19 and TRBJ2-1; 11 positions match TRBD2. This CDR3 has 16 residues. CDR1 LNHDA and CDR2 SQIVND come from the germline V gene (reference sequence). Trimming at V came to 4 bases and at J to 2 bases, leaving 4 bases not matched to a gene. DNA for the CDR3: TGTGCCAGTAGTAAGGCTAGCGGGGGGCCCTACAATGAGCAGTTCTTC. It yields the protein CASSKASGGPYNEQFF.

A few counts support this clonotype. The rearrangement uses TRBV6-1 and TRBJ2-7; TRBD2 matches 7 bases. The germline V gene encodes CDR1 MNHNS and CDR2 SASEGT. V lost 6 bases, J lost 2 bases, and 1 base stayed unmatched. This CDR3 comprises 12 residues. CDR3 sequence (DNA): TGTGCCAGCAGAGGACTAGCCTACGAGCAGTACTTC. Translating it yields CASRGLAYEQYF.

This clonotype appeared a few times. V and J are TRBV7-3 and TRBJ2-3; D is uncertain. Germline CDR1 is SGHTA and CDR2 is FQGTGA. The germline V and J ends were trimmed by 7 bases and 5 bases, with 13 bases remaining between them. This CDR3 is built from 13 residues. This chain's CDR3 is CASTFTMGDTQYF. CDR3 DNA sequence: TGTGCCAGCACCTTCACGATGGGAGATACGCAGTATTTT.

This CDR3 reads CASGHQKTVSPATDTQYF. In DNA, the CDR3 is TGTGCTAGTGGCCATCAGAAGACAGTTTCCCCGGCGACAGATACGCAGTATTTT. The chain has TRBV12-5 and TRBJ2-3; D may be TRBD1 (5 bases). CDR1 is LGHNT and CDR2 is FRNRAP in the germline V gene. This CDR3 region has 18 residues. With 6 bases removed from V and 3 bases from J, the gap between germline ends came to 25 bases.

Points on this clonotype: A single base separates this from a much larger clone, so it may be a read error. This chain connects TRBV2 to TRBJ2-5; 8 bases agree with TRBD2. Germline CDR1 SNHLY, CDR2 FYNNEI. Trimming removed 3 bases from V and 2 bases from J; junction bases left unmatched: 8. This CDR3 region has 16 residues. CDR3 region: CASSESKGLVQETQYF. The CDR3 DNA is TGTGCCAGCAGTGAGTCGAAGGGACTAGTACAAGAGACCCAGTACTTC.

In its sample, this clonotype was seen many times. The chain links TRBV28 to TRBJ2-7; D might be TRBD2 (6 bases). CDR3 length equals 13 residues. The V end was cut by 6 bases, the J end by 5 bases, with 14 bases between. Looked up from germline, CDR1 is MDHEN and CDR2 is SYDVKM. The CDR3 nucleotides are TGTGCCAGCAGCGGGACTCCGAACCACGAGCAGTACTTC. Its protein product is CASSGTPNHEQYF.

Details on this clonotype: One junction end disagrees with the germline gene, perhaps due to a read error. The CDR3 DNA is TGTGCCAGCAGCGTAGCAGGGGTTAGTCAAGAGACCCGGTACTTC. Its protein is CASSVAGVSQETRYF. The chain recombines TRBV7-6 with TRBJ2-5; tentative D call: TRBD1 (6 bases). CDR1 SGHVS and CDR2 FNYEAQ come from the germline V gene. The CDR3 loop spans 15 amino acids.

This clonotype has ten or more counts. This rearrangement joins TRBV11-3 to TRBJ2-3, with D maybe TRBD1 (6 bases). The CDR3 spans 15 residues. Trimming stripped 5 bases from V and 4 bases from J, with 16 bases between. Germline V gene lookup returns CDR1 SGHNT and CDR2 YENEEA. Written as DNA, the CDR3 is TGTGCCAGCAGCCCGACAGGATTTTACCCAGATACGCAGTATTTT. This translates into CASSPTGFYPDTQYF.

The gene calls are TRBV29-1 and TRBJ2-5, with D uncertain. CDR3 length: 13 residues. Germline values: CDR1 SQVTM, CDR2 ANQGSEA. Deletions cut 3 bases from V and 4 bases from J, with 12 bases between. CDR3 bases: TGCAGCGTTGATCCGGGCCTACGAGAGACCCAGTACTTC. Translation: CSVDPGLRETQYF.

This clonotype was seen a few times. The chain uses TRBV27 and TRBJ2-7; weak D call: TRBD2 (7 bases). CDR1 is MNHEY, CDR2 SMNVEV, per germline (reference sequence). With 4 bases removed from V and 1 base from J, the gap between germline ends came to 17 bases. This CDR3 comprises 16 residues. CDR3 loop: CASSYYGGQSSYEQYF. CDR3 nucleotide sequence: TGTGCCAGCAGTTACTACGGGGGGCAGTCGTCCTACGAGCAGTACTTC.

This clonotype was seen ten or more times. This sequence joins TRBV27 and TRBJ1-2; a possible D gene is TRBD1 (5 bases). Germline V gives CDR1 MNHEY, CDR2 SMNVEV (reference sequence). V lost 8 bases to trimming and J lost 6 bases, with 19 bases between them. The CDR3 consists of 14 residues. The CDR3 sequence is CASSKGGVWDGYTF. The CDR3 DNA reads as TGTGCCAGCTCCAAGGGAGGGGTGTGGGATGGCTACACCTTC.

J is TRBJ2-7 and V is TRBV28, with 7 nucleotides matching TRBD2. Germline V gene sequence: CDR1 MDHEN, CDR2 SYDVKM. The junction had 20 bases not matched to a gene; V was cut back by 6 bases and J by 0 bases. The CDR3 covers 19 residues. The CDR3 nucleotides are TGTGCCAGCAGCCGCACCGGGGTACTGACTAAGCGGGACTCCTACGAGCAGTACTTC. This codes for CASSRTGVLTKRDSYEQYF.

The CDR3 sequence is CASSEETGHYNEQFF. The CDR3 DNA is TGTGCCAGCAGTGAAGAGACAGGGCATTACAATGAGCAGTTCTTC. The genes are TRBV6-1 and TRBJ2-1; 7 bases are shared with TRBD1. The V and J ends lost 1 base and 4 bases, in that order; junction bases with no gene match: 4. The CDR3 covers 15 residues. Germline CDR1 reads MNHNS; CDR2 reads SASEGT.

This clonotype was counted ten times or more. This chain joins TRBV30 and TRBJ1-3, with a tentative D call TRBD1 (6 bases). The germline V and J ends were trimmed by 2 bases and 2 bases, with 10 bases remaining between them. Germline values: CDR1 GTSNPN, CDR2 SVGIG (reference sequence). The CDR3 contains 14 residues. The CDR3 here is CAWSTSGAGNTIYF. CDR3 in DNA: TGTGCCTGGAGTACGTCAGGGGCTGGAAACACCATATATTTT.

This chain links TRBV6-1 with TRBJ1-6; D is unclear. The CDR3 totals 15 residues. V shed 6 bases and J shed 9 bases, with 18 bases lying between them. The germline CDR1 and CDR2 sequences are MNHNS and SASEGT. The CDR3 DNA reads as TGTGCCAGCAGAAACCCTAGGACTGTTGGTTCACCCCTCCACTTT. It translates to CASRNPRTVGSPLHF.

The rearrangement joins TRBV19 to TRBJ1-1; 8 positions agree with TRBD1. There are 14 residues in the CDR3. CDR1 and CDR2 from the germline V gene are LNHDA and SQIVND (reference sequence). J was trimmed by 6 bases and V by 9 bases; bases with no gene match: 12. The CDR3 sequence is CASHRVNRGAEAFF. The CDR3 nucleotides are TGTGCCAGCCATCGCGTCAACAGGGGGGCTGAAGCTTTCTTT.

In its sample, this clonotype was seen many times. V usage is TRBV12-3 or TRBV12-4 and J usage is TRBJ2-3, with 8 bases matching TRBD2. Trimming cost V 5 bases and J 4 bases; bases outside gene matches: 5. CDR3 length: 14 amino acids. The CDR3 loop reads CASSGEAGADTQYF. CDR3 DNA: TGTGCCAGCAGTGGAGAAGCGGGGGCAGATACGCAGTATTTT.

The chain recombines TRBV10-3 with TRBJ2-7; TRBD2 is a possible D gene (6 bases). The germline V and J ends were trimmed by 3 bases and 0 bases, with 12 bases remaining between them. Germline V gene data show CDR1 as ENHRY and CDR2 as SYGVKD. CDR3 length: 15 amino acids. Written as DNA, the CDR3 is TGTGCCATCAGTGATGGGGGACTCAGCTCCTACGAGCAGTACTTC. The encoded protein is CAISDGGLSSYEQYF.

This clonotype was detected ten times or more. This rearrangement joins TRBV7-2 to TRBJ2-7; 9 bases match TRBD1. The germline V gene has CDR1 SGHTA and CDR2 FQGNSA. The CDR3 spans 14 residues. The J segment lost 7 bases and the V segment lost 4 bases, leaving 8 bases of the junction unmatched. CDR3 sequence reads: CASSSPGTGTEQYF. For the CDR3, the DNA is TGTGCCAGCAGCTCCCCCGGGACAGGGACTGAGCAGTACTTC.

This clonotype appeared many times. The J gene is TRBJ1-1, the V gene TRBV18, with 7 bases that match TRBD1. The CDR3 loop spans 15 amino acids. Germline CDR1 reads KGHSH; CDR2 reads LQKENI. J gave up 0 bases and V 3 bases, and 4 bases lay outside the gene matches. The CDR3 here is CASSPTGTLNTEAFF. Here the CDR3 DNA reads TGTGCCAGCTCACCGACAGGGACCCTGAACACTGAAGCTTTCTTT. Supplemented by reference TRBV18 and TRBJ1-1, the full variable domain reads NAGVMQNPRHLVRRRGQEARLRCSPMKGHSHVYWYRQLPEEGLKFMVYLQKENIIDESGMPKERFSAEFPKEGPSILRIQQVVRGDSAAYFCASSPTGTLNTEAFFGQGTRLTVV.

This clonotype was observed many times. The rearrangement links TRBV27 to TRBJ2-7, with D perhaps matching TRBD1 or TRBD2 (6 bases each). In germline, CDR1 is MNHEY, CDR2 SMNVEV (reference sequence). Deletions cut 4 bases from V and 2 bases from J, with 9 bases between. The CDR3 consists of 13 residues. CDR3 DNA sequence: TGTGCCAGCAGTTGGGGGGCCACCTACGAGCAGTACTTC. It is translated as CASSWGATYEQYF.

This clonotype was observed a handful of times. This chain connects TRBV19 to TRBJ1-2, with TRBD1 as a possible D gene (6 bases). V was clipped by 4 bases and J by 8 bases, with 14 bases between them. Germline V CDR1 and CDR2: LNHDA, SQIVND (reference sequence). The CDR3 extends over 13 amino acids. The CDR3 DNA is TGTGCCAGTAGTACCCGGGACACCGCGGGCTACACCTTC. Its translation is CASSTRDTAGYTF.

The table lists this clonotype with many counts. The rearrangement uses TRBV5-1 and TRBJ1-1; 7 positions match TRBD1. The CDR3 has 14 residues. V was clipped by 4 bases and J by 0 bases; unmatched bases: 3. Germline CDR1 reads SGHRS; CDR2 reads YFSETQ. CDR3 coding DNA: TGCGCCAGCAGCGCCGGGACAGTGAACACTGAAGCTTTCTTT. Protein sequence: CASSAGTVNTEAFF.